The T cell receptor (beta chain) under discussion was sequenced for a study of regulatory T cells in long-lasting Graves disease (TCRdb year 2021). Regarding the research as a whole: Newly diagnosed Graves' disease patients had taken antithyroid drugs for less than 3 months. This study used TCR sequencing and RNA sequencing of peripheral blood to compare persistent Graves' disease patients against newly diagnosed Graves' disease patients. The study was registered as a clinical trial and conducted in China. A total of some 33 samples were covered by TCR sequencing, comprising approximately 13 persistent and some 20 newly diagnosed Graves' disease patients. Study-wide conclusions, independent of this receptor: Persistent disease showed preferential use of TRBV28, TRBJ1-2 and TRBJ2-5, whereas newly diagnosed disease favored TRBV20-1 and TRBJ2-1. The small sample size was acknowledged by the authors as a limitation that may reduce accuracy. Lower TCR Shannon entropy and fewer highly expanded clones were observed in persistent Graves' disease patients than in newly diagnosed patients, which suggested clonal expansion. A larger number of public clonotypes was shared among persistent patients (fewer than 3,000) than among newly diagnosed patients (about 990). The study examined only peripheral blood because the primary lesion, thyroid tissue, could not be accessed. Sequencing and analysis were restricted to the TCR beta chain.

Including cysteine and phenylalanine, the CDR3 has 16 amino acids. This entry keeps only the CDR3 DNA: 48 bases, framed from base 1. V lost 2 bases and J lost 4 bases, and the count of bases not matched to a germline gene is 6. Reading the germline V gene gives CDR1 ENHRY and CDR2 SYGVKD. The sample's time point label is to be understood as: newly diagnosed GD, antithyroid drugs for less than 3 months. For both TCR sequencing and RNA sequencing, RNA was extracted from PBMCs in TRIzol. Graves' disease was diagnosed according to American Thyroid Association guidelines. Patients for the study were recruited at an endocrinology department in Xi'an, China. Each patient gave around 9.2 milliliters of peripheral blood, collected in an EDTA anticoagulant tube. PBMCs were isolated by Ficoll Paque Plus density gradient separation without further T cell sorting. An Agilent 2100 Bioanalyzer and agarose gel were used to check RNA quality, while a NanoDrop 2000 measured RNA concentration.

The library came from multiplex PCR. The listed sequencing device is Illumina HiSeq 4000. iRepertoire HTBI primers and Arm-PCR amplification of CDR3 regions were used to construct TCR beta libraries. Before sequencing, the PCR products went through gel purification. The published analysis was carried out like this. Across samples, 60 to 80 TRBV and 14 TRBJ segments were identified and used for gene usage analysis of CDR3 amino acid clonotypes. Filtered high-quality paired reads were merged into contigs using COPE and FqMerger. Contigs were aligned with BLAST to IMGT TRBV, TRBD and TRBJ reference genes, and CDR3 was defined per IMGT. Clonotypes above 0.1% frequency were classified as highly expanded clones. Shannon entropy was used to measure repertoire diversity, and the Gini coefficient was used to measure V-J evenness. Clonotypes shared by more than one individual were considered public. TCRdb redid the processing of the public reads, applying fastp at Q25 and MiXCR, and retained in-frame beta chains. Each record represents a unique CDR3 protein, reported with the most common genes and DNA among its rows. In this record, the V and J calls reflect TCRdb's handling and not the investigators' own analysis. Recorded for this sample are about 620,000 distinct CDR3 sequences; roughly 15% of them occurred a single time. The ten most abundant clones make up under 20% of the sample.

In the case of this clonotype: The antigen it recognizes is unknown. No quality values exist for individual bases; no much larger clone is one base distant.

These same records also appear under a second study, on T cells in Graves' hyperthyroidism and ophthalmopathy. The second publication reports: A patient counted as having stable Graves' hyperthyroidism if no progression to ophthalmopathy occurred over 18 months of follow-up. The hyperthyroidism patients were between 18 and 65 years old and newly diagnosed, with a disease duration of less than 2 months. The study excluded patients with uncontrolled infections, other autoimmune diseases, pregnancy or lactation. Diagnoses relied on clinical symptoms, serum thyroxine and TRAb, thyroid ultrasound and orbital computed tomography. The first round of RT-PCR for the TCR CDR3 was performed with the HTBI primer set and the Qiagen OneStep RT-PCR kit. Most expanded thyroid clonotypes (frequency above 0.001) were also found in blood, which suggests that blood repertoires may mirror thyroid immune responses. Ophthalmopathy was separated from stable hyperthyroidism by a 13 V-J signature model, with approximately 86% sensitivity and about 84% specificity obtained in cross-validation and 80%/75% obtained in testing. In validation, progression to ophthalmopathy was predicted by the model with approximately 67% sensitivity and roughly 76% specificity, a median of around 6.5 months before onset. To identify distinguishing TCR V-J signatures, a discovery cohort of 90 to 100 patients was used, comprising some 43 with Graves' ophthalmopathy and 57 with stable Graves' hyperthyroidism. Prospective prediction of ophthalmopathy was tested in an independent validation cohort consisting of roughly 20 hyperthyroidism patients and some 17 patients who later progressed to ophthalmopathy. The 85 to 100 discovery patients were divided at random into training and test sets in a 7:3 ratio. The study also compared thyroid tissue and blood T-cell repertoires from five or six Graves' hyperthyroidism patients. After sampling, hyperthyroidism patients received methimazole starting at 30 mg daily, and ophthalmopathy patients received high-dose intravenous methylprednisolone. Libraries were constructed in a second round of multiplex PCR, after which size selection and purification were performed. Libraries were sequenced paired-end with 100 bp reads on an Illumina HiSeq2000. SOAPnuke was used to process the raw data, removing reads that contained adapters or uncalled bases, had a mean Phred below 15, or lacked an exact match to the constant primer or identifier. COPE v1.2.5 was used to merge high-quality paired reads, and clonotypes were defined as unique nucleotide sequences. MiTCR v1.1 was used to align clonotypes to the IMGT TRBV, TRBD and TRBJ reference segments. Analysis was restricted to V-J combinations with a frequency above 0.0001, which covered roughly 99% of repertoires. A TCS score was defined as the ratio between F50 (clonal expansion) and ExV (chaos), using BLOSUM62-based TCRdist between CDR3 peptides within each V-J. Welch's t-statistics and random forest reduced just over 500 V-J features to about 12, which were used in a naive Bayes classifier (R e1071). No statistical method was used to set the sample size in advance, and investigators knew the group allocation. The paper reports TCR Vbeta CDR3 sequencing of 135 peripheral blood samples: fewer than 50 ophthalmopathy, under 80 hyperthyroidism and 17 progressor patients.

The sequence derives from a woman in her twenties or thirties with Graves disease. Donor details come from another sample of the same person, matched by shared clones. Sequenced material: peripheral blood mononuclear cells (PBMCs), taken at new diagnosis, from a patient treated with antithyroid drugs. The sequence joins TRBV10-3 to TRBJ2-5, with TRBD1 identical over 11 junction bases. The nucleotides read TGTGCCATCAGTGAGAGAAGGACAGGGGGCGGAGAGACCCAGTACTTC. It translates as CAISERRTGGGETQYF.